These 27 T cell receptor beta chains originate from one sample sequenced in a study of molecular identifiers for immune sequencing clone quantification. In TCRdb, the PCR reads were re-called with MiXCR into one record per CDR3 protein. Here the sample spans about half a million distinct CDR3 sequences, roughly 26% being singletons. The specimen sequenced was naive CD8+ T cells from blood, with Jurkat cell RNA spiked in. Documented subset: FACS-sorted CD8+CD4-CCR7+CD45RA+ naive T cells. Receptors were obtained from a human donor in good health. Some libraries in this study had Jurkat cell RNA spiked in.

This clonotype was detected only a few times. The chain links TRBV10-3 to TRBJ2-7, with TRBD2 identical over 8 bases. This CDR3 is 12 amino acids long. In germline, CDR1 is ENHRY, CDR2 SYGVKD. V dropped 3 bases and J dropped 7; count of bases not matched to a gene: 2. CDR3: CAISDGGGEQYF. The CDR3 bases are TGTGCCATCAGTGACGGGGGGGGTGAGCAGTACTTC.

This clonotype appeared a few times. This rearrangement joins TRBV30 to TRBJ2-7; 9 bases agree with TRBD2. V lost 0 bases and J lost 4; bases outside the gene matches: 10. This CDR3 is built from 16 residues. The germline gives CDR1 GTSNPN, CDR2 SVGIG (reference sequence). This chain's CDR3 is CAWSVMSSGTWYEQYF. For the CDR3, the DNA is TGTGCCTGGAGTGTAATGTCTAGCGGGACTTGGTACGAGCAGTACTTC.

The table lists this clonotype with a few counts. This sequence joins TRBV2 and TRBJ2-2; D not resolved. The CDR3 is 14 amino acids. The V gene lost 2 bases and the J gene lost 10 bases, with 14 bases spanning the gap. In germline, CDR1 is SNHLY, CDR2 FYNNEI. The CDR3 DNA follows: TGTGCCAGCAGTGAATTGCTAGATCTAGAGGAGCTGTTTTTT. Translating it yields CASSELLDLEELFF. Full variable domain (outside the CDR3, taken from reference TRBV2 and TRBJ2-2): EPEVTQTPSHQVTQMGQEVILRCVPISNHLYFYWYRQILGQKVEFLVSFYNNEISEKSEIFDDQFSVERPDGSNFTLKIRSTKLEDSAMYFCASSELLDLEELFFGEGSRLTVL.

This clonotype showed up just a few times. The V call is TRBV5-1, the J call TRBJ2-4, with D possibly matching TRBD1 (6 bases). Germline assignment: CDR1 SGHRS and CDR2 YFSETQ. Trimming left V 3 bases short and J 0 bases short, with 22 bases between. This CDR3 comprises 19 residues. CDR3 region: CASSWNPGQFDLAKNIQYF. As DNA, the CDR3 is TGCGCCAGCAGCTGGAACCCCGGACAGTTTGATCTAGCCAAAAACATTCAGTACTTC.

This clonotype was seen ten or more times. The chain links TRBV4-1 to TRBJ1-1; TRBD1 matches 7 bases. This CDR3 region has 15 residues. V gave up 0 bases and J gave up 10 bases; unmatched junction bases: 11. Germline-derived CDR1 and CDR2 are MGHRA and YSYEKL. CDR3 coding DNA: TGCGCCAGCAGCCAAGAACAGGGGACGAATCGGGTAGCTTTCTTT. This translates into CASSQEQGTNRVAFF.

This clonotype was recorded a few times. The CDR3 sequence: CATSREAGVGHEQYF. As DNA, the CDR3 is TGTGCCACCAGCAGAGAAGCGGGGGTCGGACACGAGCAGTACTTC. V and J are TRBV15 and TRBJ2-7; 8 bases fit TRBD2. J gave up 5 bases and V 0 bases, and 6 bases lay outside the gene matches. This CDR3 has 15 residues. Germline CDR1 LNHNV, CDR2 YYDKDF (reference sequence). The full variable domain, its missing parts supplied by reference TRBV15 and TRBJ2-7, is DAMVIQNPRYQVTQFGKPVTLSCSQTLNHNVMYWYQQKSSQAPKLLFHYYDKDFNNEADTPDNFQSRRPNTSFCFLDIRSPGLGDTAMYLCATSREAGVGHEQYFGPGTRLTVT.

The CDR3 DNA follows: TGTGCCAGCAGCGGAGCGACAGGGGAAGCTTTCTTT. Translation gives CASSGATGEAFF. This chain links TRBV7-9 with TRBJ1-1; 7 bases agree with TRBD1. The CDR3 covers 12 residues. V dropped 5 bases and J dropped 8; count of bases not matched to a gene: 5. Germline assignment: CDR1 SEHNR and CDR2 FQNEAQ (reference sequence). Full variable domain (missing parts from reference TRBV7-9 and TRBJ1-1): DTGVSQNPRHKITKRGQNVTFRCDPISEHNRLYWYRQTLGQGPEFLTYFQNEAQLEKSRLLSDRFSAERPKGSFSTLEIQRTEQGDSAMYLCASSGATGEAFFGQGTRLTVV.

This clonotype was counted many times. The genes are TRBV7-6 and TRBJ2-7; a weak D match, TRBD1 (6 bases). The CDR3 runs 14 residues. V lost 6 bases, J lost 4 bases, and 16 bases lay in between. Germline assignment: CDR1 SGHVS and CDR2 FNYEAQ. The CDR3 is CASSTPGHDYEQYF. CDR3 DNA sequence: TGTGCCAGCAGTACCCCGGGACACGATTACGAGCAGTACTTC.

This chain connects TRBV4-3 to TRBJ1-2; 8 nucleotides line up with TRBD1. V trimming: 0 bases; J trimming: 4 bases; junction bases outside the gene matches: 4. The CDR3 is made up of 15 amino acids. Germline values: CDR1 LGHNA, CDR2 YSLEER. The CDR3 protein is CASSQEYQGAYGYTF. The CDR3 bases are TGCGCCAGCAGCCAAGAATATCAGGGGGCCTATGGCTACACCTTC.

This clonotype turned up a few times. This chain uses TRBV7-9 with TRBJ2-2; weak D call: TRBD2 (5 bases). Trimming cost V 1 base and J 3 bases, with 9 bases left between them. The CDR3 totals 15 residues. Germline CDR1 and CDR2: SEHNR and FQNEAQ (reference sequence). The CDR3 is CASSLGEMYTGELFF. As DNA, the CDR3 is TGTGCCAGCAGCTTAGGGGAGATGTACACCGGGGAGCTGTTTTTT.

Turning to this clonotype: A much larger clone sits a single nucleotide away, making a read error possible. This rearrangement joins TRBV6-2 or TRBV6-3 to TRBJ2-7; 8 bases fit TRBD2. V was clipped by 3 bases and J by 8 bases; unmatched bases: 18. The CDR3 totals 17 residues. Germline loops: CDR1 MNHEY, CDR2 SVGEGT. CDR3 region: CASSYSTSGPTTVKQYF. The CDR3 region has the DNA TGTGCCAGCAGTTATAGTACTAGCGGACCTACTACGGTAAAGCAGTACTTC.

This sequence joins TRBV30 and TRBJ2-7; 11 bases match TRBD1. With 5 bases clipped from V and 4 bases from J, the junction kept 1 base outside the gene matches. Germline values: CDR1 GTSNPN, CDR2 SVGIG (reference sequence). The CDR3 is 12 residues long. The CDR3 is CAWGQGAYEQYF. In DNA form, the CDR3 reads TGTGCCTGGGGACAGGGGGCATACGAGCAGTACTTC.

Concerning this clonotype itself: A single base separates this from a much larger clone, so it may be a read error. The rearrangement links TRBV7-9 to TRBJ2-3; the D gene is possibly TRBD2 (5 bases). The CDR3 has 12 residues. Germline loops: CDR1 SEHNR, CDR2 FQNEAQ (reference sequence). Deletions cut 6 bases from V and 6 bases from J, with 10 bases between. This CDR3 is CASRPTGDTQYF. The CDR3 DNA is TGTGCCAGCAGGCCAACGGGGGATACGCAGTATTTT.

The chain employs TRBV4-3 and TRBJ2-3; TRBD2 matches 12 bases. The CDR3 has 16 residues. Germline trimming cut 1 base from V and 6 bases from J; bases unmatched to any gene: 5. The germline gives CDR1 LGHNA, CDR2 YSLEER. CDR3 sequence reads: CASSQGTSGILDTQYF. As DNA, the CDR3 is TGCGCCAGCAGCCAAGGGACTAGCGGGATTCTGGATACGCAGTATTTT.

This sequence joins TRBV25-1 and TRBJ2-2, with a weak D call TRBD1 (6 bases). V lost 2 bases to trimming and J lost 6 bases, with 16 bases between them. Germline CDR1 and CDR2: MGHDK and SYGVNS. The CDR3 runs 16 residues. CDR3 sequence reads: CASSEVGRGTPGELFF. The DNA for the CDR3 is TGTGCCAGCAGTGAAGTTGGCAGGGGAACACCCGGGGAGCTGTTTTTT. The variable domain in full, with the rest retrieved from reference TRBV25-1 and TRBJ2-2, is EADIYQTPRYLVIGTGKKITLECSQTMGHDKMYWYQQDPGMELHLIHYSYGVNSTEKGDLSSESTVSRIRTEHFPLTLESARPSHTSQYLCASSEVGRGTPGELFFGEGSRLTVL.

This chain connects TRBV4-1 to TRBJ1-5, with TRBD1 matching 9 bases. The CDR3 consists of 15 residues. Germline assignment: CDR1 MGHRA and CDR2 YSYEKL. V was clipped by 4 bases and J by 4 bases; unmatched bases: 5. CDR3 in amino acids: CASSPWTGANQPQHF. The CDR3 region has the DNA TGCGCCAGCAGCCCGTGGACAGGGGCTAATCAGCCCCAGCATTTT.

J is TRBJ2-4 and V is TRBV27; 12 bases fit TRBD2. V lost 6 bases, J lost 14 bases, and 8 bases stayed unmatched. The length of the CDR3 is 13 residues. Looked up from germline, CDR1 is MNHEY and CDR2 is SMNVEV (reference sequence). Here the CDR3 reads CASSTGTSGPEYF. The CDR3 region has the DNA TGTGCCAGCAGCACCGGGACTAGCGGGCCGGAGTACTTC.

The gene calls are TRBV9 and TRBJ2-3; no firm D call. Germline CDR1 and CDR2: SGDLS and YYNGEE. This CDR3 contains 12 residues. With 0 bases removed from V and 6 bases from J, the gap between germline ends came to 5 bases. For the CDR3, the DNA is TGTGCCAGCAGCGTAGAAACGGATACGCAGTATTTT. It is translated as CASSVETDTQYF. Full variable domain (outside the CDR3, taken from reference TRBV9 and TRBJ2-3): DSGVTQTPKHLITATGQRVTLRCSPRSGDLSVYWYQQSLDQGLQFLIQYYNGEERAKGNILERFSAQQFPDLHSELNLSSLELGDSALYFCASSVETDTQYFGPGTRLTVL.

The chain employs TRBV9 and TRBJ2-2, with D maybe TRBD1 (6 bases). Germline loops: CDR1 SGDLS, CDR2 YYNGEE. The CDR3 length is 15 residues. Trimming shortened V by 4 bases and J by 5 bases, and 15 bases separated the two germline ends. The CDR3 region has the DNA TGTGCCAGCAGCAGGGGGACGTTCATGACCGGGGAGCTGTTTTTT. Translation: CASSRGTFMTGELFF. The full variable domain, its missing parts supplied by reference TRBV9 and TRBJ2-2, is DSGVTQTPKHLITATGQRVTLRCSPRSGDLSVYWYQQSLDQGLQFLIQYYNGEERAKGNILERFSAQQFPDLHSELNLSSLELGDSALYFCASSRGTFMTGELFFGEGSRLTVL.

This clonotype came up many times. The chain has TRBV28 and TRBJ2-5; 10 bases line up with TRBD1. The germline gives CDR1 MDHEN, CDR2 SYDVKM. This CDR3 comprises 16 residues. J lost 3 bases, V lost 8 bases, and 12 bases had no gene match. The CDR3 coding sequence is TGTGCCAGCTTGACCGGGACAGGGGCCGTTGAAGAGACCCAGTACTTC. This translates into CASLTGTGAVEETQYF. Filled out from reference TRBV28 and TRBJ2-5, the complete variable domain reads DVKVTQSSRYLVKRTGEKVFLECVQDMDHENMFWYRQDPGLGLRLIYFSYDVKMKEKGDIPEGYSVSREKKERFSLILESASTNQTSMYLCASLTGTGAVEETQYFGPGTRLLVL.

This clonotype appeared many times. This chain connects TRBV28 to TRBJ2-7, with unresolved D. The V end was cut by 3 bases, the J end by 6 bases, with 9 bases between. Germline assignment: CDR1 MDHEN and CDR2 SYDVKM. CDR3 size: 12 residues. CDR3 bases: TGTGCCAGCAGTTTCCGGGTGGCCGAGCAGTACTTC. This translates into CASSFRVAEQYF.

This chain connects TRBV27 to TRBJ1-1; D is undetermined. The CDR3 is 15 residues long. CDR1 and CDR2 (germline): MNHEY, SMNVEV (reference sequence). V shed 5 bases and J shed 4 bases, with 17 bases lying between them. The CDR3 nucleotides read TGTGCCAGCAGTCCAGTACCGGGTTTGCGCACTGAAGCTTTCTTT. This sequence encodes CASSPVPGLRTEAFF.

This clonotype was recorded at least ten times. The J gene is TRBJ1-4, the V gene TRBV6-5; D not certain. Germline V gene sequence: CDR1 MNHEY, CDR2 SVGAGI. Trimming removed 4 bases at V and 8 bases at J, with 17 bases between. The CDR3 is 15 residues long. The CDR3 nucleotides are TGTGCCAGCAGTTCCTCGGGCCCGGGAGAGGAAAAACTGTTTTTT. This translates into CASSSSGPGEEKLFF.

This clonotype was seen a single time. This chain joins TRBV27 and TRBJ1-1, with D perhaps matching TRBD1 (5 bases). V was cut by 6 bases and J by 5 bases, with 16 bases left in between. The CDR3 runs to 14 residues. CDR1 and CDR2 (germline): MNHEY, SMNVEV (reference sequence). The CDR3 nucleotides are TGTGCCAGCAGGGACACGGGCTTTGGAACTGAAGCTTTCTTT. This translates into CASRDTGFGTEAFF.

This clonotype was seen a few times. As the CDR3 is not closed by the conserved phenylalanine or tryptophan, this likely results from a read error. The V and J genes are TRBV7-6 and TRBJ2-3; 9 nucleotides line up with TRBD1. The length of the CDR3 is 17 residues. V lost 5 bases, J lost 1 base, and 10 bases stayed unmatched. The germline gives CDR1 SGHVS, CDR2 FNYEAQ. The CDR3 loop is CASSVTTGGAGTDTQYL. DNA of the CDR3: TGTGCCAGCAGCGTAACAACAGGGGGCGCGGGCACAGATACGCAGTATTTA.

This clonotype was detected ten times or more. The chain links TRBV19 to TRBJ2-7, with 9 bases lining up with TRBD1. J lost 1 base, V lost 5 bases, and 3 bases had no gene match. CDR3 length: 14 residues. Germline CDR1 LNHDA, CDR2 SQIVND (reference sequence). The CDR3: CASSATGGSYEQYF. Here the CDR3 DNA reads TGTGCCAGTAGTGCGACAGGGGGTTCCTACGAGCAGTACTTC.

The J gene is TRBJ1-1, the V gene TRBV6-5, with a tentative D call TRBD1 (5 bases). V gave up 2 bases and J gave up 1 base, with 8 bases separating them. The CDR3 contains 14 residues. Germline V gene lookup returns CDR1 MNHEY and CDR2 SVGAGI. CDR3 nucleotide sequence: TGTGCCAGCAGTTACACGGGGGGGAACACTGAAGCTTTCTTT. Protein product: CASSYTGGNTEAFF.